These T cell receptor beta chains were read from a single sample in a study of CD8+ T cells in alopecia areata. The table came from immunoSEQ multiplex PCR; TCRdb's copy has only in-frame clones and leaves some out. Here the sample spans approximately 29,000 clones, over 60% being singletons. Sequencing was performed on NKG2D-low CD8+ T cells sorted from blood. These receptors were taken from a human donor with alopecia areata. CDR3s include the opening cysteine and the closing phenylalanine or tryptophan.

>16|TRBV4-1|TRBJ2-1
CASSLTSGSSYNEQFF
>12|TRBV27|TRBJ2-2
CASSRNTGELFF
>8|TRBV20-1|TRBJ2-7
CSAFKTHF
>11|TRBV28|TRBJ2-7
CAGGVEYEQYF
>16|TRBV28|TRBJ2-2
CASSPYRDGNTGELFF
>17|TRBV4-1|TRBJ2-7
CASSQGVPQQGIYEQYF
>12|TRBV29-1|TRBJ1-1
CSVEPGQDLTFF
>18|TRBV7-6|TRBJ1-5
CASSPLAGMDVGNQPQHF
>12|TRBV9|TRBJ2-1
CASSEVGNEQFF
>15|TRBV11-2|TRBJ2-3
CASSWGLADTDTQYF
>17|TRBV13|TRBJ2-5
CASSQPLADRGQETQYF
>14|TRBV15|TRBJ2-2
CATSDSIETGELFF
>13|TRBV4-2|TRBJ2-3
CASSQSYGDTQYF
>15|TRBV19|TRBJ2-1
CASSRTGTDYNEQFF
>13|TRBV29-1|TRBJ2-7
CSVVETASYEQYF
>14|TRBV5-4|TRBJ2-3
CASADAVGTDTQYF
>14|TRBV4-1|TRBJ2-7
CASSQVRDSYEQYF
>15|TRBV7-9|TRBJ2-7
CASSPRGAALYEQYF
>15|TRBV6-6|TRBJ2-5
CASSATGGASETQYF
>14|TRBV6-5|TRBJ2-7
CASSRRANSYEQYF
>14|TRBV6-5|TRBJ2-1
CASSRDSPGNEQFF
>13|TRBV27|TRBJ2-7
CASSLFASLEQYF
>13|TRBV29-1|TRBJ1-1
CSVSQGMNTEAFF
>12|TRBV7-9|TRBJ2-6
CASSLGADVLTF
>15|TRBV5-4|TRBJ2-7
CASSRGTASSYEQYF
>16|TRBV19|TRBJ1-5
CASSPHAGGSWQPQHF
>16|TRBV4-1|TRBJ1-6
CASSQASAGYNSPLHF
>16|TRBV4-1|TRBJ2-1
CASSQERLEAYNEQFF
>14|TRBV11-2|TRBJ2-5
CASSLGAQGETQYF
>13|TRBV30|TRBJ2-3
CAWSGTTTDTQYF
>15|TRBV6-5|TRBJ2-6
CASSYFSSGANVLTF
>15|TRBV15|TRBJ2-1
CATSAGQPSYNEQFF
>14|TRBV7-8|TRBJ2-3
CASSLGTGTDTQYF
>17|TRBV7-9|TRBJ2-3
CASSSVIGTGLADTQYF
>15|TRBV6-5|TRBJ2-7
CASSLSGSSSYEQYF
>11|TRBV30|TRBJ2-5
CAWTSGETQYF
>16|TRBV7-2|TRBJ2-1
CASSLDLLRGYNEQFF
>14|TRBV28|TRBJ2-3
CASSMGIARDTQYF
>14|TRBV5-4|TRBJ1-5
CASSPWGGDQPQHF
>13|TRBV27|TRBJ1-1
CASSLSVSTEAFF
>15|TRBV5-1|TRBJ1-1
CASSLRRTRDTEAFF
>14|TRBV2|TRBJ2-7
CASSGGTGFYEQYF
>15|TRBV30|TRBJ2-7
CAWSVWGEDSYEQYF
>14|TRBV30|TRBJ2-7
CAWHKGGEFYEQYF